The next 11 T cell receptor beta chains were all read from a single sample in a study of blood T cell repertoires in COVID-19. The protocol was immunoSEQ multiplex PCR, while the TCRdb copy is restricted to in-frame clones and leaves out a portion. Among about 410,000 clones listed, roughly 90% were seen once. The source material was peripheral blood. These receptors were collected from a woman in her 30s with active or convalescent COVID-19.

This sequence joins TRBV10-1 and TRBJ2-1, with D perhaps matching TRBD2 (6 bases). Deletions cut 6 bases from V and 1 base from J, with 25 bases between. Germline-derived CDR1 and CDR2 are WNHNN and SYGVQD (reference sequence). The CDR3 has 19 residues. CDR3 protein: CASSPGAASELGSYNEQFF. CDR3 nucleotides: TGCGCCAGCAGCCCCGGGGCGGCTAGCGAGTTGGGATCCTACAATGAGCAGTTCTTC.

The V call is TRBV5-4, the J call TRBJ2-7; possibly TRBD2 for D (6 bases). Trimming took off 4 bases at V and 3 bases at J, with 8 bases between the two ends. Germline-derived CDR1 and CDR2 are SGHNT and YYREEE (reference sequence). This CDR3 has 12 residues. For the CDR3, the DNA is TGTGCCAGCAGCGGGGGAGGCTACGAGCAGTACTTC. Protein: CASSGGGYEQYF.

The V gene is TRBV6-6, the J gene TRBJ2-7; D is possibly TRBD2 (5 bases). The germline V gene encodes CDR1 MNHNY and CDR2 SVGAGI (reference sequence). V dropped 2 bases and J dropped 0 bases, with 11 bases sitting between them. The CDR3 totals 15 residues. CDR3 coding DNA: TGTGCCAGCAGTTACAGTTCGCGGGTCTCCTACGAGCAGTACTTC. Protein: CASSYSSRVSYEQYF.

The rearrangement joins TRBV6-4 to TRBJ1-2; 8 nucleotides line up with TRBD1. Germline lookup yields CDR1 MRHNA and CDR2 SNTAGT. Trimming took 6 bases from V and 4 from J; bases not matched to a gene: 10. The CDR3 spans 15 residues. This chain's CDR3 is CASRTGTGIFYGYTF. CDR3 bases: TGTGCCAGCAGGACCGGGACAGGAATATTCTATGGCTACACCTTC.

A note on this clone: Other DNA variants within this sample encode the same CDR3. The chain recombines TRBV5-1 with TRBJ2-7; 9 bases align to TRBD2. V lost 0 bases, J lost 2 bases, and 3 bases stayed unmatched. Germline V lookup: CDR1 SGHRS, CDR2 YFSETQ. This CDR3 region has 15 residues. The CDR3 coding sequence is TGCGCCAGCAGCTTGGGAGCGGGGGGTGCCTACGAGCAGTACTTC. It codes for CASSLGAGGAYEQYF.

As to this clone: A junction end diverges from the germline sequence, so it may reflect a read error. CDR3 DNA: TGTGCCAGCCGCGCCCCCCTGGGACAGAGTATCTTC. As protein: CASRAPLGQSIF. V gene TRBV11-1 combines with J gene TRBJ2-1, with TRBD1 matching 7 bases. The CDR3 covers 12 residues. Germline CDR1 reads SGHAT; CDR2 reads FQDESV (reference sequence). Supplemented by reference TRBV11-1 and TRBJ2-1, the full variable domain reads EAEVAQSPRYKITEKSQAVAFWCDPISGHATLYWYRQILGQGPELLVQFQDESVVDDSQLPKDRFSAERLKGVDSTLKIQPAELGDSAMYLCASRAPLGQSIFGPGTRLTVL.

The table lists this clone with a count of one. The chain joins TRBV2 to TRBJ2-3; 8 bases line up with TRBD2. After removal of 9 bases from V and 3 bases from J, the junction contained 5 bases not matched to a gene. CDR3 size: 13 residues. CDR1 and CDR2 from the germline V gene are SNHLY and FYNNEI. The CDR3 reads CARRPGGTDTQYF. In DNA form, the CDR3 reads TGTGCCAGGCGTCCGGGGGGGACAGATACGCAGTATTTT.

The V call is TRBV5-1, the J call TRBJ1-5; 8 nucleotides align to TRBD1. Looked up from germline, CDR1 is SGHRS and CDR2 is YFSETQ. This CDR3 region has 14 residues. V shed 4 bases, J shed 7 bases, and the junction held 7 bases outside the gene matches. The CDR3 sequence: CASSIGQGGQPQHF. DNA for the CDR3: TGCGCCAGCAGCATAGGACAGGGCGGACAGCCCCAGCATTTT.

The chain carries TRBV7-6 and TRBJ2-3, with D possibly TRBD2 on 5 matching bases. Germline V gives CDR1 SGHVS, CDR2 FNYEAQ. The V and J ends lost 2 bases and 2 bases respectively, with 20 bases between them. This CDR3 contains 18 residues. The CDR3 loop is CASSLNPPGGGVTDTQYF. In DNA form, the CDR3 reads TGTGCCAGCAGCTTAAACCCCCCGGGCGGAGGAGTCACAGATACGCAGTATTTT.

The chain uses TRBV24-1 and TRBJ2-2, with TRBD2 matching over 7 bases. V lost 2 bases, J lost 6 bases, and 5 bases stayed unmatched. The germline gives CDR1 KGHDR, CDR2 SFDVKD. The CDR3 loop spans 15 amino acids. The CDR3 is CATSDSSREAGELFF. The CDR3 nucleotides are TGTGCCACCAGTGATTCTAGCCGGGAGGCCGGGGAGCTGTTTTTT.

The chain joins TRBV4-1 to TRBJ2-3; D might be TRBD1 (5 bases). V lost 4 bases and J 0 bases, leaving 14 bases between the germline ends. Per the germline V gene, CDR1 is MGHRA and CDR2 is YSYEKL. CDR3 length: 16 amino acids. The CDR3 region has the DNA TGCGCCAGCAGCCTCAGGGCTGCCCCTAGCACAGATACGCAGTATTTT. Residues: CASSLRAAPSTDTQYF.